This TCR beta chain stems from a study of blood T cell repertoires in COVID-19. Study-wide background: Sites across the United States, Italy and Spain contributed samples from acute and convalescent COVID-19. T cells, B-cell-depleted T cells, or PBMCs supplied cDNA or gDNA.

Per the original methods: The assay estimated nucleated cells by amplifying reference gene primers. Produced via immunoSEQ multiplex PCR; TCRdb's table is partial and in-frame only. That table is the source of V, J and clone size, and D and trimming were worked out from the DNA. Of 180,000 or so clones in the sample, around 83% were seen once. Researchers sorted participants into cohorts using their self-reported clinical history. This sequence was found in a woman between 45 and 65 years old in a cohort exposed to, infected with or recovered from COVID-19 (not recorded which). Material: PBMCs or T cells enriched from blood (not recorded which).

As DNA, the CDR3 is TGTGCCAGCAGTTCATCCTACGAGCAGTACTTC. It encodes CASSSSYEQYF. V and J are TRBV28 and TRBJ2-7; D call uncertain. Germline CDR1 reads MDHEN; CDR2 reads SYDVKM. The CDR3 covers 11 residues. V lost 4 bases to trimming and J lost 1 base, with 2 bases between them.